These T cell receptor beta chains were read from a single sample in a study of cytomegalovirus exposure and HLA in healthy donors. Libraries were prepared by immunoSEQ multiplex PCR; TCRdb keeps only in-frame clonotypes and omits some of them. The sample carries 130,000 or so clones, about 74% recorded once. Sequenced material: PBMCs. The receptors derive from a middle-aged man in good health and CMV-seropositive. Each CDR3 is given without its conserved first and last residue. The order of the fields is CDR3 length, J gene, V gene, CDR3 protein.

>14|TRBJ1-5|TRBV19
ASSIRQGARVQPQH
>12|TRBJ2-1|TRBV7-9
ASSLGVPYNEQF
>11|TRBJ1-1|TRBV7-9
ASSFIRDTEAF
>13|TRBJ2-2|TRBV6-4
ASSVGQGATGELF
>13|TRBJ1-1|TRBV5-1
ASSTLTGGWTEAF
>12|TRBJ2-1|TRBV10-3
AIAGGGAYNEQF
>14|TRBJ2-7|TRBV6-4
ASSVLGTAWAYEQY
>13|TRBJ1-2|TRBV6-4
ASSVGQGGFYGYT
>12|TRBJ1-1|TRBV5-4
ASSFQRMNTEAF
>16|TRBJ1-6|TRBV28
ASSLPASPQGRNSPLH